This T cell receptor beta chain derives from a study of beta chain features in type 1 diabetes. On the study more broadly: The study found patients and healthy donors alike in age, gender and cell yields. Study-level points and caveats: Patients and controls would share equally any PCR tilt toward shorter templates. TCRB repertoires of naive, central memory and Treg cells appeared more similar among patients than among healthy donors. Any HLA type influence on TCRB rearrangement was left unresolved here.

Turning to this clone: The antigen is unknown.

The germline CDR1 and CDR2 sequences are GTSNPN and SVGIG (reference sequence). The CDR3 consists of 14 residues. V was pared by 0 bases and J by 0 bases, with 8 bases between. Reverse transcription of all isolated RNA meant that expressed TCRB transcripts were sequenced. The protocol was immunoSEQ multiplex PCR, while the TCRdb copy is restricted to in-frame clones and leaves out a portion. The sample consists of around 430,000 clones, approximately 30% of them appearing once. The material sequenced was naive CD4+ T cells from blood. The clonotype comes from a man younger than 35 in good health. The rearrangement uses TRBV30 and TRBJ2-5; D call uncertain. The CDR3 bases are TGTGCCTGGAGTGTGAAAGGGTACCAAGAGACCCAGTACTTC. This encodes CAWSVKGYQETQYF.